What follows are 9 T cell receptor beta chains derived from one specimen sequenced in a study of cytomegalovirus exposure and HLA in healthy donors. PCR used 60 Vbeta primers and 13 Jbeta primers. Using immunoSEQ multiplex PCR, the repertoire was profiled, and TCRdb retains in-frame clones only, with some absent. The sample has about 170,000 clones; approximately 80% are singletons. The sample was PBMCs. Every receptor here comes from a woman under 30 in good health and CMV-seronegative.

The CDR3 is CASGAYGEQFF. The CDR3 DNA is TGTGCTAGTGGTGCCTACGGGGAGCAGTTCTTC. The rearrangement uses TRBV12-5 and TRBJ2-1; D gene unclear. CDR1 is LGHNT and CDR2 is FRNRAP in the germline V gene. Trimming removed 5 bases at V and 10 bases at J, with 9 bases between. The CDR3 extends over 11 amino acids.

The V call is TRBV11-1, the J call TRBJ2-3; 8 bases match TRBD2. The germline V gene has CDR1 SGHAT and CDR2 FQDESV (reference sequence). The CDR3 is 15 residues long. With V trimmed by 5 bases and J by 3 bases, 7 bases remained unmatched. CDR3 in amino acids: CASSVAGGRTDTQYF. CDR3 DNA: TGTGCCAGCAGCGTGGCGGGAGGCCGTACAGATACGCAGTATTTT.

The V and J genes are TRBV5-6 and TRBJ1-6; TRBD1 is a possible D gene (5 bases). Trimming pared 1 base from V and 8 bases from J, leaving 7 bases between. Germline CDR1 SGHDT, CDR2 YYEEEE. The CDR3 runs 13 residues. CDR3 in DNA: TGTGCCAGCAGCTTGCGCAGGGATTCACCCCTCCACTTT. It yields the protein CASSLRRDSPLHF. Complete variable domain (other parts from reference TRBV5-6 and TRBJ1-6): DAGVTQSPTHLIKTRGQQVTLRCSPKSGHDTVSWYQQALGQGPQFIFQYYEEEERQRGNFPDRFSGHQFPNYSSELNVNALLLGDSALYLCASSLRRDSPLHFGNGTRLTVT.

Only a few counts were recorded for this clone. J is TRBJ1-3 and V is TRBV10-3; D not resolved. Germline V gene lookup returns CDR1 ENHRY and CDR2 SYGVKD. There are 18 residues in the CDR3. V was trimmed by 3 bases and J by 3 bases, leaving 21 bases between them. This CDR3 reads CAISDTRVSVSGGNTIYF. In DNA, the CDR3 is TGTGCCATCAGTGACACTAGGGTTTCGGTGTCAGGTGGAAACACCATATATTTT.

This clone occurred once. The chain employs TRBV5-1 and TRBJ2-1; 7 nucleotides match TRBD2. The CDR3 is made up of 14 amino acids. Trimming at V came to 3 bases and at J to 8 bases, leaving 8 bases not matched to a gene. In germline, CDR1 is SGHRS, CDR2 YFSETQ. The CDR3 spells CASSSGPGGDEQFF. The CDR3 DNA follows: TGCGCCAGCAGCTCAGGGCCGGGGGGTGATGAGCAGTTCTTC. Full variable domain (missing parts from reference TRBV5-1 and TRBJ2-1): KAGVTQTPRYLIKTRGQQVTLSCSPISGHRSVSWYQQTPGQGLQFLFEYFSETQRNKGNFPGRFSGRQFSNSRSEMNVSTLELGDSALYLCASSSGPGGDEQFFGPGTRLTVL.

This clone has only one observation. This rearrangement joins TRBV5-6 to TRBJ1-1; D uncertain. The V gene lost 1 base and the J gene lost 1 base, with 14 bases spanning the gap. The germline gives CDR1 SGHDT, CDR2 YYEEEE. The CDR3 is 16 amino acids. CDR3 region: CASSLKFEGGNTEAFF. CDR3 nucleotides: TGTGCCAGCAGCTTGAAGTTCGAGGGTGGGAACACTGAAGCTTTCTTT.

This clone was detected only a few times. The chain couples TRBV28 to TRBJ1-1, with 7 nucleotides matching TRBD1. The CDR3 is 13 amino acids. The V gene's germline CDR1 is MDHEN and CDR2 SYDVKM. J was trimmed by 6 bases and V by 10 bases; bases with no gene match: 11. In DNA form, the CDR3 reads TGTGCCACATACAGGGGTTTATTCGCTGAAGCTTTCTTT. Translated, it gives CATYRGLFAEAFF.

Comment on this clone: The junction shows a germline mismatch at one end, possibly a read error. The chain couples TRBV7-9 to TRBJ1-1, with D perhaps matching TRBD1 (6 bases). The CDR3 length is 14 residues. Germline V CDR1 and CDR2: SEHNR, FQNEAQ (reference sequence). DNA for the CDR3: TGTACCAGCAGCGCAACACAGGGGAACACTGAAGCTTTCTTT. Residues: CTSSATQGNTEAFF.

The chain joins TRBV30 to TRBJ2-3, with TRBD2 matching 7 bases. Unmatched junction bases numbered 4, after V lost 1 base and J lost 0 bases. CDR3 size: 15 residues. Germline assignment: CDR1 GTSNPN and CDR2 SVGIG (reference sequence). The CDR3 sequence: CAWSASGASTDTQYF. The CDR3 region has the DNA TGTGCCTGGAGTGCGAGCGGGGCTAGCACAGATACGCAGTATTTT.